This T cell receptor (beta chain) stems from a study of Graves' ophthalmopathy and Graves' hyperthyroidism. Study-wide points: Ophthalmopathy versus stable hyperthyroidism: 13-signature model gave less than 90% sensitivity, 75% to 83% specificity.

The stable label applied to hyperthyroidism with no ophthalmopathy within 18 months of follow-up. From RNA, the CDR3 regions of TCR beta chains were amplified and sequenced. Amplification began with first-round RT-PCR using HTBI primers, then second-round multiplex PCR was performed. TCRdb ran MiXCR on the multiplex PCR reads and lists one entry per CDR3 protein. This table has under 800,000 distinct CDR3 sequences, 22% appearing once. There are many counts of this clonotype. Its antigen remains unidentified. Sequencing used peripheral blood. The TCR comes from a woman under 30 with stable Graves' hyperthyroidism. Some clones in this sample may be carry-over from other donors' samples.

This chain's CDR3 is CASSYSDRGHYTF. The CDR3 DNA reads TGTGCCAGCAGTTACTCGGACAGGGGCCACTACACCTTC. The V and J genes are TRBV6-2 or TRBV6-3 and TRBJ1-2; TRBD1 agrees at 9 bases. Germline V gives CDR1 MNHEY, CDR2 SVGEGT. The CDR3 consists of 13 residues. With V trimmed by 0 bases and J by 10 bases, 3 bases remained unmatched.